This is a list of T cell receptor beta chains from one sample in a study of blood T cell repertoires in COVID-19. Produced via immunoSEQ multiplex PCR; TCRdb's table is partial and in-frame only. The sample has 350,000 to 450,000 clones, 85% to 90% seen once. Sequenced material: peripheral blood. These receptors were obtained from a human donor in a cohort sampled during active COVID-19. CDR3s include the opening cysteine and the closing phenylalanine or tryptophan.

v_call cdr3_aa
TRBV2 CASSRRGGTGNEQFF
TRBV19 CASSIRVRSSNQPQHF
TRBV6-6 CASTSWGQGARGYTF
TRBV3-1/TRBV3-2 CASSQVAGTTDTQYF
TRBV6-5 CASHSGITDTQYF
TRBV12-3/TRBV12-4 CASSSTGGQQYF
TRBV9 CASSSSGTENSPLHF
TRBV11-1 CASSFRGSSHNEQFF
TRBV30 CAWSPKTGRWYPTYGYTF
TRBV6-4 CASSDRGGEAFF
TRBV4-1 CASSQERGLEGSTDTQYF
TRBV27 CASSSHRDSYGYTF
TRBV3-1/TRBV3-2 CASSETEAGNTIYF
TRBV3-1/TRBV3-2 CASSHGGVDQPQHF
TRBV18 CASSRQGPEQFF
TRBV6-1 CASSAARGGPRKETQYF
TRBV24-1 CATSDLVGTDRVSTDTQYF
TRBV19 CASTDRGPDTQYF
TRBV3-1/TRBV3-2 CASSPLLHGGELFF
TRBV7-8 CASSPSSHGETQYF
TRBV3-1/TRBV3-2 CASSQNPGDTQYF
TRBV4-1 CASSPSPNPGTPSGGTQYF
TRBV5-6 CASSLVLGREGPGELFF
TRBV18 CASSPTRLAGVGNEQFF
TRBV6-5 CASRLGQGGTEAFF
TRBV7-9 CASSLSFGDAGQGANGYTF
TRBV5-1 CASSLGQMNTEAFF
TRBV18 CASSPTGGREKLFF
TRBV11-2 CASSPLFYEQYF
TRBV4-1 CASSQGPTQLRNTIYF
TRBV11-2 CASSLVTGGGNTDTQYF
TRBV28 CASSLDGRSEQFF
TRBV19 CASKASGNTDTQYF
TRBV19 CASSIQSTANTEAFF
TRBV28 CASLTGEKLFF
TRBV19 CASREPGQGLGYTF
TRBV28 CASSLPRGAGDGETQYF